The 25 T cell receptor beta chains reported below all come from one sample, sequenced in a study of early T cells in non-severe SARS-CoV-2 infection. TCRdb processed the 5' RACE reads anew with MiXCR; each CDR3 protein has one entry. There are around 28,000 distinct CDR3 sequences in the sample; 3.5% to 5% occur only once, and roughly 4.5% lies in the top ten. The sample comprised whole blood. These receptor sequences come from an adult who was a healthcare worker with PCR-confirmed SARS-CoV-2 infection or an uninfected control (not recorded which).

This clonotype came up many times. The chain uses TRBV29-1 and TRBJ1-1, with 7 bases identical to TRBD1. Per germline, CDR1 SQVTM and CDR2 ANQGSEA. This CDR3 is 13 amino acids long. V trimming: 5 bases; J trimming: 0 bases; junction bases outside the gene matches: 3. The CDR3 spells CSVWDSMNTEAFF. CDR3 sequence (DNA): TGCAGCGTTTGGGACAGCATGAACACTGAAGCTTTCTTT.

In its sample, this clonotype was seen many times. The V call is TRBV20-1, the J call TRBJ1-3; 7 bases are a match to TRBD1. This CDR3 is built from 14 residues. V trimming: 6 bases; J trimming: 6 bases; junction bases outside the gene matches: 11. CDR1 is DFQATT and CDR2 is SNEGSKA in the germline V gene (reference sequence). The CDR3 loop is CSAHHAQGENTIYF. Written as DNA, the CDR3 is TGCAGTGCCCACCACGCCCAGGGGGAAAACACCATATATTTT.

This clonotype was observed at least ten times. V gene TRBV27 combines with J gene TRBJ1-2; D uncertain. The CDR3 spans 15 residues. The ends were cut back, 2 bases at V and 3 bases at J, with 13 bases in the middle. CDR1 and CDR2 from the germline V gene are MNHEY and SMNVEV (reference sequence). The CDR3 loop reads CASSLKPGWDYGYTF. CDR3 DNA sequence: TGTGCCAGCAGTTTAAAGCCGGGATGGGACTATGGCTACACCTTC.

This clonotype was observed at least ten times. The chain recombines TRBV3-1 with TRBJ2-7; D might be TRBD1 or TRBD2, each matching 5 bases. The V gene's germline CDR1 is LGHDT and CDR2 YNNKEL (reference sequence). Trimming removed 5 bases at V and 7 bases at J, with 21 bases between. This CDR3 region has 15 residues. CDR3 protein: CASSAGTNLHGEQYF. The CDR3 DNA reads as TGTGCCAGCAGCGCCGGGACCAATCTCCATGGGGAGCAGTACTTC.

This clonotype was observed at least ten times. This sequence joins TRBV20-1 and TRBJ2-1; 9 bases map to TRBD2. From germline, CDR1 is DFQATT and CDR2 SNEGSKA (reference sequence). The CDR3 runs 17 residues. Trimming took 5 bases from V and 4 from J; bases not matched to a gene: 15. CDR3 region: CSAPGGGSGSFYNEQFF. The CDR3 bases are TGCAGTGCTCCGGGGGGAGGTAGCGGGAGTTTTTACAATGAGCAGTTCTTC.

This clonotype was seen ten or more times. The rearrangement uses TRBV2 and TRBJ2-7, with TRBD1 as a possible D gene (6 bases). Germline CDR1 SNHLY, CDR2 FYNNEI. The V gene lost 6 bases and the J gene lost 3 bases, with 12 bases spanning the gap. There are 13 residues in the CDR3. CDR3 sequence (DNA): TGTGCCAGCAGAGACTTACAGGGCTACGAGCAGTACTTC. Translated, it gives CASRDLQGYEQYF.

This clonotype has a count of ten or more. V gene TRBV28 combines with J gene TRBJ2-4, with D maybe TRBD2 (5 bases). Germline V lookup: CDR1 MDHEN, CDR2 SYDVKM. With 3 bases removed from V and 0 bases from J, the gap between germline ends came to 9 bases. The CDR3 has 15 amino acids. CDR3 residues: CASSLPGLAKNIQYF. DNA of the CDR3: TGTGCCAGCAGTTTGCCCGGACTAGCCAAAAACATTCAGTACTTC.

The table lists this clonotype with many counts. The rearrangement joins TRBV20-1 to TRBJ2-7, with D perhaps TRBD2 (6 bases). The germline V gene has CDR1 DFQATT and CDR2 SNEGSKA (reference sequence). The CDR3 is 13 amino acids. Trimming cost V 3 bases and J 3 bases, with 12 bases left between them. The CDR3 bases are TGCAGTGCTAGGTGGACTAAGGACTACGAGCAGTACTTC. It translates to CSARWTKDYEQYF.

This clonotype was observed many times. The chain uses TRBV29-1 and TRBJ2-5; 7 nucleotides agree with TRBD2. This CDR3 has 13 amino acids. J was trimmed by 2 bases and V by 7 bases; bases with no gene match: 7. Germline V gives CDR1 SQVTM, CDR2 ANQGSEA. CDR3 DNA: TGCAGCGCTAACGGGGGAGGGCAAGAGACCCAGTACTTC. It specifies CSANGGGQETQYF.

This clonotype has a count of ten or more. The rearrangement joins TRBV27 to TRBJ1-5; 7 nucleotides agree with TRBD1. This CDR3 contains 15 residues. J gave up 1 base and V 6 bases, and 6 bases lay outside the gene matches. Germline CDR1 is MNHEY and CDR2 is SMNVEV (reference sequence). This CDR3 is CASRNRGWSNQPQHF. CDR3 DNA sequence: TGTGCCAGCAGAAACAGGGGATGGAGCAATCAGCCCCAGCATTTT.

The gene calls are TRBV7-2 and TRBJ1-3; D gene ambiguous. The V and J ends lost 6 bases and 0 bases respectively, with 12 bases between them. In germline, CDR1 is SGHTA, CDR2 FQGNSA. This CDR3 has 15 residues. The CDR3 nucleotides are TGTGCCAGCAGACCACCAGAGAGCTCTGGAAACACCATATATTTT. Residues: CASRPPESSGNTIYF.

This clonotype was seen ten or more times. This chain links TRBV28 with TRBJ2-1, with D hard to call. V lost 5 bases and J 5 bases, leaving 19 bases between the germline ends. This CDR3 spans 16 amino acids. The germline V gene has CDR1 MDHEN and CDR2 SYDVKM. CDR3 loop: CASSPLRSSGDNEQFF. The CDR3 DNA follows: TGTGCCAGCAGTCCCTTAAGATCGTCAGGAGACAATGAGCAGTTCTTC. The full variable domain, its missing parts supplied by reference TRBV28 and TRBJ2-1, is DVKVTQSSRYLVKRTGEKVFLECVQDMDHENMFWYRQDPGLGLRLIYFSYDVKMKEKGDIPEGYSVSREKKERFSLILESASTNQTSMYLCASSPLRSSGDNEQFFGPGTRLTVL.

V is TRBV7-7 and J is TRBJ2-5, with unresolved D. CDR3 length: 15 residues. Trimming stripped 0 bases from V and 2 bases from J, with 10 bases between. Per the germline V gene, CDR1 is SSHAT and CDR2 is FNYEAQ (reference sequence). This CDR3 is CASSLASYPQETQYF. CDR3 DNA sequence: TGTGCCAGCAGCTTAGCGTCATACCCACAAGAGACCCAGTACTTC.

This clonotype has ten or more counts. J is TRBJ2-3 and V is TRBV15, with TRBD2 as a possible D gene (6 bases). Germline assignment: CDR1 LNHNV and CDR2 YYDKDF (reference sequence). Trimming took 5 bases from V and 2 from J, leaving 14 bases between them. The CDR3 covers 15 residues. The CDR3 reads CATSRSGFSTDTQYF. CDR3 in DNA: TGTGCCACCAGCCGTAGCGGCTTTTCCACAGATACGCAGTATTTT.

This clonotype was seen repeatedly, ten times or more. The chain joins TRBV27 to TRBJ2-3; D is undetermined. Germline CDR1 reads MNHEY; CDR2 reads SMNVEV (reference sequence). V was shortened by 2 bases and J by 5 bases, with 14 bases between the two germline ends. This CDR3 has 15 amino acids. The CDR3 reads CASSLVLAARDTQYF. The CDR3 coding sequence is TGTGCCAGCAGTTTAGTTCTGGCAGCGCGAGATACGCAGTATTTT.

The table lists this clonotype with many counts. This chain joins TRBV5-4 and TRBJ2-7, with TRBD2 as a possible D gene (5 bases). CDR3 size: 16 residues. Trimming shortened V by 7 bases and J by 2 bases, and 22 bases separated the two germline ends. CDR1 and CDR2 (germline): SGHNT, YYREEE (reference sequence). Here the CDR3 DNA reads TGTGCCAGCTCAACCGGCGGGCGTGGGTACACCTACGAGCAGTACTTC. This gives the protein CASSTGGRGYTYEQYF.

This clonotype was seen repeatedly, ten times or more. The chain employs TRBV5-1 and TRBJ2-5, with D unresolved. V lost 4 bases and J lost 5, with 15 bases in between. The germline gives CDR1 SGHRS, CDR2 YFSETQ. There are 14 residues in the CDR3. The CDR3 DNA reads TGCGCCAGCAGCCAGGACCCCCTCGGGGAGACCCAGTACTTC. Its protein is CASSQDPLGETQYF.

This clonotype appeared many times. In DNA form, the CDR3 reads TGTGCCAGCAGCTTAGATTCCGGGGTCCCCAACTATGGCTACACCTTC. It translates to CASSLDSGVPNYGYTF. This rearrangement joins TRBV7-2 to TRBJ1-2; no clear D gene. Germline V gives CDR1 SGHTA, CDR2 FQGNSA. Deletions cut 1 base from V and 2 bases from J, with 14 bases between. This CDR3 is 16 amino acids long.

The table lists this clonotype with a few counts. V and J are TRBV7-9 and TRBJ2-3; the D is unclear. Germline-derived CDR1 and CDR2 are SEHNR and FQNEAQ (reference sequence). CDR3 size: 13 residues. V was clipped by 5 bases and J by 6 bases, with 12 bases between them. The CDR3 reads CASSLSGSDTQYF. CDR3 coding DNA: TGTGCCAGCAGCCTAAGTGGATCGGATACGCAGTATTTT.

This clonotype was seen more than once but under ten times. The V call is TRBV7-9, the J call TRBJ2-7; TRBD2 might be the D (6 bases). The CDR3 spans 17 residues. V gave up 4 bases and J gave up 7 bases, with 26 bases separating them. The V gene's germline CDR1 is SEHNR and CDR2 FQNEAQ (reference sequence). The CDR3 DNA is TGTGCCAGCAGCTCAGCCCCCCTCTCTAGCGAGAGTTTTGAGCAGTACTTC. This encodes CASSSAPLSSESFEQYF.

This clonotype qualifies as medium-sized (0.01 to 0.1%). The chain recombines TRBV7-6 with TRBJ2-3, with a possible D match to TRBD1 (7 bases). This CDR3 has 17 residues. V was trimmed by 3 bases and J by 0 bases, leaving 16 bases between them. Germline CDR1 reads SGHVS; CDR2 reads FNYEAQ. The CDR3 sequence is CASSFQGEDTSTDTQYF. DNA for the CDR3: TGTGCCAGCAGCTTTCAGGGGGAGGACACCAGCACAGATACGCAGTATTTT. The variable domain in full, with the rest retrieved from reference TRBV7-6 and TRBJ2-3, is GAGVSQSPRYKVTKRGQDVALRCDPISGHVSLYWYRQALGQGPEFLTYFNYEAQQDKSGLPNDRFSAERPEGSISTLTIQRTEQRDSAMYRCASSFQGEDTSTDTQYFGPGTRLTVL.

This clonotype was counted ten times or more. This chain connects TRBV28 to TRBJ1-2; 7 nucleotides match TRBD1. The CDR3 covers 14 residues. Germline values: CDR1 MDHEN, CDR2 SYDVKM. Unmatched junction bases numbered 2, after V lost 2 bases and J lost 2 bases. The CDR3 DNA sequence: TGTGCCAGCAGTTTAATACAGGGGAACTATGGCTACACCTTC. Amino acids: CASSLIQGNYGYTF.

This rearrangement joins TRBV24-1 to TRBJ2-1; D remains unclear. In germline, CDR1 is KGHDR, CDR2 SFDVKD. The CDR3 is 13 amino acids. Trimming left V 10 bases short and J 5 bases short, with 14 bases between. In nucleotides, the CDR3 is TGTGCCACTACAGATTATGGGAACAATGAGCAGTTCTTC. It specifies CATTDYGNNEQFF.

This clonotype has a count of ten or more. This chain joins TRBV20-1 and TRBJ2-5; D remains unclear. CDR1 and CDR2 from the germline V gene are DFQATT and SNEGSKA (reference sequence). The V and J ends lost 0 bases and 4 bases respectively, with 6 bases between them. CDR3 length: 12 amino acids. The CDR3 nucleotides read TGCAGTGCTAGAGATGAGTTAGAGACCCAGTACTTC. Protein sequence: CSARDELETQYF.

This clonotype was found many times. The V gene is TRBV7-9, the J gene TRBJ2-7; D not resolved. V lost 3 bases and J lost 9, with 12 bases in between. CDR3 size: 12 residues. CDR1 and CDR2 from the germline V gene are SEHNR and FQNEAQ (reference sequence). The CDR3 DNA follows: TGTGCCAGCAGCTTGGACGCTGCGACGCAGTACTTC. Amino acid sequence: CASSLDAATQYF.